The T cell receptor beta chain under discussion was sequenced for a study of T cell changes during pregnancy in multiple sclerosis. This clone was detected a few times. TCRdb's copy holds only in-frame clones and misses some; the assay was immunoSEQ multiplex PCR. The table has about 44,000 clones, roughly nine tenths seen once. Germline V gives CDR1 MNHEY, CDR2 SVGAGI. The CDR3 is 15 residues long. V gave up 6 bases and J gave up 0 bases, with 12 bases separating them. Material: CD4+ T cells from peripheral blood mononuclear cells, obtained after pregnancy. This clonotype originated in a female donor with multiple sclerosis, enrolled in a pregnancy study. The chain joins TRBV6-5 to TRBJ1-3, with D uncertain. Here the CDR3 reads CASRSGRGSGNTIYF. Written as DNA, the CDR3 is TGTGCCAGCAGATCCGGACGGGGCTCTGGAAACACCATATATTTT.